These 30 T cell receptor beta chains originate from one sample sequenced in a study of T cell responses to AZD1222 COVID-19 vaccine. Some clones are missing from TCRdb's copy, which holds only in-frame ones; the method was immunoSEQ multiplex PCR. The table includes roughly 110,000 clones, 70% to 90% detected once. The sequences come from peripheral blood, collected 28 days after the second AZD1222 dose. The receptor set was obtained from an adult who received the AZD1222 COVID-19 vaccine.

The V call is TRBV24-1, the J call TRBJ2-3; D might be TRBD2 (5 bases). The CDR3 sequence is 14 residues long. Germline V gives CDR1 KGHDR, CDR2 SFDVKD. V lost 2 bases and J lost 5, with 10 bases in between. The CDR3 coding sequence is TGTGCCACCAGTGATTCAGCTCGGGGAGATACGCAGTATTTT. It yields the protein CATSDSARGDTQYF.

The chain uses TRBV7-6 and TRBJ1-5, with D tentatively TRBD1 (5 bases). Trimming pared 4 bases from V and 12 bases from J, leaving 25 bases between. The CDR3 totals 16 residues. CDR1 is SGHVS and CDR2 is FNYEAQ in the germline V gene. The CDR3 protein is CASSSIRGPINQYQHF. CDR3 coding DNA: TGTGCCAGCAGCTCGATCCGGGGACCGATTAATCAGTACCAGCATTTT.

V usage is TRBV12-3 or TRBV12-4 and J usage is TRBJ1-2; D remains unclear. This CDR3 region has 13 residues. The V gene lost 1 base and the J gene lost 4 bases, with 7 bases spanning the gap. The CDR3 DNA sequence: TGTGCCAGCAGTTTAGAAGTTTCCTATGGCTACACCTTC. It translates to CASSLEVSYGYTF.

The chain uses TRBV30 and TRBJ1-1, with D possibly being TRBD1 (5 bases). Trimming cost V 4 bases and J 6 bases, with 18 bases left between them. The CDR3 runs 14 residues. Germline CDR1 reads GTSNPN; CDR2 reads SVGIG (reference sequence). This chain's CDR3 is CAWTLGAGHAEAFF. The CDR3 DNA reads as TGTGCCTGGACCTTAGGGGCAGGGCATGCTGAAGCTTTCTTT.

This chain uses TRBV27 with TRBJ1-6, with a tentative D call TRBD1 (5 bases). CDR3 length: 16 amino acids. Germline CDR1 MNHEY, CDR2 SMNVEV (reference sequence). With 6 bases removed from V and 3 bases from J, the gap between germline ends came to 15 bases. As DNA, the CDR3 is TGTGCCAGCAGCGGGCTGACAGAGAACTATAATTCACCCCTCCACTTT. Amino acids: CASSGLTENYNSPLHF.

The gene calls are TRBV11-2 and TRBJ1-2; D unclear. CDR3 size: 14 residues. The V end was cut by 6 bases, the J end by 0 bases, with 11 bases between. The germline V gene has CDR1 SGHAT and CDR2 FQNNGV. CDR3 loop: CASRETVTNYGYTF. The CDR3 bases are TGTGCCAGCAGGGAGACGGTTACTAACTATGGCTACACCTTC.

The chain is built from TRBV11-2 and TRBJ1-3, with D hard to call. CDR3 length equals 15 residues. CDR1 SGHAT and CDR2 FQNNGV come from the germline V gene. Trimming took off 0 bases at V and 0 bases at J, with 6 bases between the two ends. The CDR3 bases are TGTGCCAGCAGCTTAGAACCTCCCTCTGGAAACACCATATATTTT. Protein: CASSLEPPSGNTIYF.

The gene calls are TRBV9 and TRBJ2-6; D gene ambiguous. The V and J ends lost 0 bases and 2 bases respectively, with 3 bases between them. CDR1 and CDR2 (germline): SGDLS, YYNGEE. This CDR3 spans 14 amino acids. The CDR3 DNA reads TGTGCCAGCAGCGTAGATACTGGGGCCAACGTCCTGACTTTC. It translates to CASSVDTGANVLTF.

The count of this clone is one. The V call is TRBV5-1, the J call TRBJ1-6; 8 bases are shared with TRBD1. Germline trimming cut 0 bases from V and 6 bases from J; bases unmatched to any gene: 5. The CDR3 is 16 residues long. CDR1 SGHRS and CDR2 YFSETQ come from the germline V gene. As DNA, the CDR3 is TGCGCCAGCAGCTTGGACCCGGGACAGGTTAATTCACCCCTCCACTTT. Amino acids: CASSLDPGQVNSPLHF.

The CDR3 DNA follows: TGCGCCAGCAGTATCAACCCGGGAGGCACAGATACGCAGTATTTT. Protein sequence: CASSINPGGTDTQYF. The chain combines TRBV5-1 with TRBJ2-3, with D possibly being TRBD2 (6 bases). Between the trimmed V and J ends, which lost 5 bases and 1 base, there was a span of 14 bases. Germline V CDR1 and CDR2: SGHRS, YFSETQ. The CDR3 runs 15 residues.

The chain recombines TRBV23-1 with TRBJ2-7; 8 nucleotides align to TRBD2. TRBV23-1 is recorded as an ORF, its role being uncertain. CDR3 length: 15 residues. Unmatched junction bases numbered 8, after V lost 4 bases and J lost 3 bases. The CDR3 loop is CASSPSGLAGYEQYF. CDR3 bases: TGCGCCAGCAGTCCCTCGGGGCTAGCGGGCTACGAGCAGTACTTC.

The V and J genes are TRBV7-2 and TRBJ1-4; 9 nucleotides align to TRBD1. The germline gives CDR1 SGHTA, CDR2 FQGNSA. The CDR3 contains 15 residues. Trimming took 5 bases from V and 3 from J; bases not matched to a gene: 4. The CDR3 here is CASSPRQGANEKLFF. For the CDR3, the DNA is TGTGCCAGCAGCCCCCGACAGGGGGCTAATGAAAAACTGTTTTTT.

J is TRBJ2-7 and V is TRBV4-1, with D perhaps given as TRBD1 or TRBD2 (5 bases each). This CDR3 has 14 residues. Germline loops: CDR1 MGHRA, CDR2 YSYEKL. V dropped 4 bases and J dropped 2 bases, with 12 bases sitting between them. CDR3 region: CASSLSGRTYEQYF. The CDR3 DNA sequence: TGCGCCAGCAGCCTTTCGGGACGGACCTACGAGCAGTACTTC.

The J gene is TRBJ2-1, the V gene TRBV5-1; D may be TRBD1 (6 bases). CDR1 SGHRS and CDR2 YFSETQ come from the germline V gene. V gave up 0 bases and J gave up 5 bases, with 12 bases separating them. This CDR3 contains 15 residues. The CDR3 DNA is TGCGCCAGCAGCTTGGGCCAGGGGCAGAACAATGAGCAGTTCTTC. Translated, it gives CASSLGQGQNNEQFF.

The chain links TRBV15 to TRBJ1-5; D is uncertain. CDR1 LNHNV and CDR2 YYDKDF come from the germline V gene (reference sequence). V was pared by 0 bases and J by 6 bases, with 3 bases between. CDR3 length equals 12 residues. CDR3 loop: CATSRDGQPQHF. The CDR3 coding sequence is TGTGCCACCAGCAGAGACGGTCAGCCCCAGCATTTT.

The chain joins TRBV5-1 to TRBJ1-6; D call uncertain. Germline assignment: CDR1 SGHRS and CDR2 YFSETQ. V dropped 0 bases and J dropped 11 bases, with 9 bases sitting between them. The CDR3 covers 13 residues. In DNA form, the CDR3 reads TGCGCCAGCAGCTTGGCCCCAGATACACCCCTCCACTTT. Translating it yields CASSLAPDTPLHF.

This clone was seen more than once but under ten times. The gene calls are TRBV24-1 and TRBJ1-2; D call uncertain. The CDR3 is 14 amino acids. CDR1 KGHDR and CDR2 SFDVKD come from the germline V gene. Between the trimmed V and J ends, which lost 1 base and 2 bases, there was a span of 7 bases. The CDR3 bases are TGTGCCACCAGTGATTTATCGAAAAACTATGGCTACACCTTC. Translated, it gives CATSDLSKNYGYTF.

The V call is TRBV18, the J call TRBJ2-7; TRBD1 matches at 9 bases. CDR3 length: 15 residues. The V gene's germline CDR1 is KGHSH and CDR2 LQKENI. The V gene end was trimmed by 3 bases and the J gene end by 9 bases; junction bases not matched to a gene: 12. Written as DNA, the CDR3 is TGTGCCAGCTCACCGGACAGGGGAAGGCTCGGGGGGCAGTACTTC. It yields the protein CASSPDRGRLGGQYF.

This rearrangement joins TRBV4-3 to TRBJ2-7; maybe TRBD1 (6 bases). The V and J ends lost 1 base and 7 bases respectively, with 11 bases between them. The germline V gene has CDR1 LGHNA and CDR2 YSLEER. CDR3 length equals 13 residues. The CDR3: CASSQVTGREQYF. The CDR3 region has the DNA TGCGCCAGCAGCCAAGTTACAGGGCGAGAGCAGTACTTC.

The chain employs TRBV6-1 and TRBJ2-7; unclear D gene. Trimming took off 3 bases at V and 4 bases at J, with 4 bases between the two ends. This CDR3 is 11 amino acids long. The germline CDR1 and CDR2 sequences are MNHNS and SASEGT. CDR3 sequence: CASSDEYEQYF. Here the CDR3 DNA reads TGTGCCAGCAGTGACGAATACGAGCAGTACTTC.

The V gene is TRBV2, the J gene TRBJ2-7, with D maybe TRBD2 (6 bases). Looked up from germline, CDR1 is SNHLY and CDR2 is FYNNEI. The CDR3 runs 12 residues. The V end lost 9 bases, the J end lost 3 bases, and 12 bases lay between the germline ends. CDR3 sequence (DNA): TGTGCCAGTAAGGGGACTGACTACGAGCAGTACTTC. Its translation is CASKGTDYEQYF.

The J gene is TRBJ2-7, the V gene TRBV6-5; weak D call: TRBD2 (6 bases). Germline V gives CDR1 MNHEY, CDR2 SVGAGI. V lost 2 bases and J lost 2, with 13 bases in between. This CDR3 contains 15 residues. CDR3 amino acids: CASSYGTQRTYEQYF. CDR3 bases: TGTGCCAGCAGTTACGGGACTCAAAGGACCTACGAGCAGTACTTC.

This chain uses TRBV18 with TRBJ2-2; unclear D gene. V shed 2 bases and J shed 6 bases, with 22 bases lying between them. The CDR3 loop spans 18 amino acids. The germline V gene encodes CDR1 KGHSH and CDR2 LQKENI. CDR3 sequence: CASSPSTSQTQAAGELFF. The CDR3 DNA reads TGTGCCAGCTCACCATCCACCTCCCAGACTCAGGCGGCCGGGGAGCTGTTTTTT.

The chain carries TRBV12-3 or TRBV12-4 and TRBJ1-5; D uncertain. V was shortened by 8 bases and J by 6 bases, with 11 bases between the two germline ends. The CDR3 totals 12 residues. The CDR3 coding sequence is TGTGCCAGCGGCACGAGGGTTCAGCCCCAGCATTTT. Amino acids: CASGTRVQPQHF.

The rearrangement uses TRBV2 and TRBJ2-1, with a tentative D call TRBD2 (5 bases). CDR1 and CDR2 from the germline V gene are SNHLY and FYNNEI. The V end lost 7 bases, the J end lost 6 bases, and 16 bases lay between the germline ends. The CDR3 totals 14 residues. CDR3 DNA: TGTGCCAGCAACCTGGACTCTGGTTCCAATGAGCAGTTCTTC. Protein sequence: CASNLDSGSNEQFF.

The V call is TRBV6-5, the J call TRBJ1-1; a possible D gene is TRBD1 (5 bases). Germline V gene lookup returns CDR1 MNHEY and CDR2 SVGAGI. Trimming pared 2 bases from V and 5 bases from J, leaving 12 bases between. This CDR3 spans 14 amino acids. CDR3 DNA: TGTGCCAGCAGTTACAGGGGTATGAGGACTGAAGCTTTCTTT. Translating gives CASSYRGMRTEAFF.

The rearrangement uses TRBV2 and TRBJ2-7; a possible D gene is TRBD1 (6 bases). CDR1 is SNHLY, CDR2 FYNNEI, per germline. The germline V and J ends were trimmed by 3 bases and 6 bases, with 12 bases remaining between them. The CDR3 spans 13 residues. DNA of the CDR3: TGTGCCAGCAGTGACCCCAGGGGCGGCGAGCAGTACTTC. As protein: CASSDPRGGEQYF.

The chain joins TRBV4-3 to TRBJ1-1; no definite D call. The CDR3 is made up of 13 amino acids. The V gene lost 1 base and the J gene lost 3 bases, with 6 bases spanning the gap. In germline, CDR1 is LGHNA, CDR2 YSLEER. The CDR3 DNA sequence: TGCGCCAGCAGCCAAGGTCTGGACACTGAAGCTTTCTTT. Its translation is CASSQGLDTEAFF.

V usage is TRBV2 and J usage is TRBJ1-5; no definite D call. Germline assignment: CDR1 SNHLY and CDR2 FYNNEI. V was trimmed by 6 bases and J by 0 bases, leaving 9 bases between them. This CDR3 is built from 14 residues. The chain's CDR3 is CASRAPYSNQPQHF. DNA of the CDR3: TGTGCCAGCAGGGCCCCATATAGCAATCAGCCCCAGCATTTT. The whole variable domain, filled in from reference TRBV2 and TRBJ1-5, reads EPEVTQTPSHQVTQMGQEVILRCVPISNHLYFYWYRQILGQKVEFLVSFYNNEISEKSEIFDDQFSVERPDGSNFTLKIRSTKLEDSAMYFCASRAPYSNQPQHFGDGTRLSIL.

V usage is TRBV19 and J usage is TRBJ2-3; D not certain. CDR1 and CDR2 from the germline V gene are LNHDA and SQIVND (reference sequence). The CDR3 covers 13 residues. V shed 7 bases and J shed 2 bases, with 10 bases lying between them. CDR3 loop: CASKAVVTDTQYF. The CDR3 DNA is TGTGCCAGTAAAGCAGTTGTCACAGATACGCAGTATTTT.